This is a list of T cell receptor beta chains from one sample in a study of blood T cell repertoires in COVID-19. Clones were read by immunoSEQ multiplex PCR, and TCRdb kept only the in-frame ones, dropping some. The data hold about 85,000 clones, with 87% observed a single time. Material: peripheral blood. The source of these receptors is a man aged 60-69 years with acute or convalescent COVID-19. The CDR3 runs from the conserved cysteine through the conserved F or W. The D gene is left open where the match is weak. Size tells how often a clone was seen (once, few, many) or the class of an expanded clone, and some rows leave it out.

TRBD1	.	TRBV12-3/TRBV12-4	TRBJ1-2	CASSEHRGAGYTF	TGTGCCAGCAGTGAGCACAGGGGTGCTGGCTACACCTTC
TRBD1	once	TRBV2	TRBJ1-4	CASRLGTGGHEKLFF	TGTGCCAGCAGGCTGGGGACAGGGGGCCATGAAAAACTGTTTTTT
.	.	TRBV18	TRBJ1-5	CASSPTGRNQPQHF	TGTGCCAGCTCGCCGACAGGCCGCAATCAGCCCCAGCATTTT
TRBD1	.	TRBV15	TRBJ1-1	CATSPAQGVSTEAFF	TGTGCCACCAGCCCAGCACAGGGGGTATCCACTGAAGCTTTCTTT
TRBD2	.	TRBV30	TRBJ2-7	CAWSVGGVRYEQYF	TGTGCCTGGAGTGTGGGAGGGGTTAGGTACGAGCAGTACTTC
.	once	TRBV4-3	TRBJ1-2	CASSQDWTANYGYTF	TGCGCCAGCAGCCAAGATTGGACAGCTAACTATGGCTACACCTTC
.	.	TRBV3-1/TRBV3-2	TRBJ1-2	CASSQIGGSEGYGYTF	TGTGCCAGCAGCCAGATCGGAGGGAGCGAAGGCTATGGCTACACCTTC
.	.	TRBV7-8	TRBJ2-7	CASRALGLFIYEQYF	TGTGCCAGCAGGGCACTGGGGCTGTTCATCTACGAGCAGTACTTC
TRBD1	.	TRBV3-1/TRBV3-2	TRBJ2-7	CASSQAQGVGEQYF	TGTGCCAGCAGCCAAGCACAGGGGGTAGGCGAGCAGTACTTC
.	.	TRBV29-1	TRBJ2-7	CSVEVQENYEQYF	TGCAGCGTTGAGGTACAGGAGAACTACGAGCAGTACTTC
.	.	TRBV5-8	TRBJ1-5	CASSLEGSGLSNQPQHF	TGTGCCAGCAGCTTAGAGGGATCCGGACTTAGCAATCAGCCCCAGCATTTT
.	.	TRBV5-5	TRBJ1-1	CASSTGHMNTEAFF	TGTGCCAGCAGCACGGGACATATGAACACTGAAGCTTTCTTT
.	.	TRBV6-5	TRBJ1-2	CASSFQGGYTF	TGTGCCAGCAGTTTCCAGGGGGGCTACACCTTC